The present T cell receptor beta chain was sequenced within a study of somatic mutations in cytotoxic T cells in rheumatoid arthritis. Findings and limits, study-wide: Among fewer than 75 patients, roughly eight showed a largest CD8+ clone that surpassed 20% of CD8+ cells.

In the case of this clone: The antigen remains undetermined.

Per the authors' pipeline: Rarely did patient CD8+ clones above 1% match published virus-specific TCRB sequences. Data came from immunoSEQ multiplex PCR; TCRdb stores just in-frame clones and leaves some out. D and trimming were read from the DNA, whereas the V and J calls and clone size are those reported in that table. Of about 10,000 clones in the sample, over 75% were seen once. This receptor was identified in an adult with rheumatoid arthritis. The sample consisted of CD8+ T cells sorted from blood.

CDR3 residues: CASSMTGINQPQHF. The CDR3 DNA reads TGTGCCAGCAGCATGACAGGGATCAATCAGCCCCAGCATTTT. V is TRBV6-1 and J is TRBJ1-5; 7 bases line up with TRBD1. CDR1 and CDR2 (germline): MNHNS, SASEGT. CDR3 length equals 14 residues. J gave up 3 bases and V 6 bases, and 5 bases lay outside the gene matches.